This T cell receptor beta chain was documented in a study of CD8+ T cells in alopecia areata. Study in general: Treatment comprised oral tofacitinib, 5 to 10 mg twice daily, in treated patients.

Study-level points and caveats: Scalp samples also yield sequences from resident alphabeta T cells of normal skin.

The authors extracted RNA and reverse transcribed it into cDNA as the sequencing template. Assay: immunoSEQ multiplex PCR; the TCRdb copy retains only in-frame clones and omits some. This sample yields around 290,000 clones, of which roughly 50% are seen a single time; more than 1.5% belongs to the top ten. The treatment: oral pan-JAK inhibitor, 5-10 mg twice daily. Looked up from germline, CDR1 is LNHNV and CDR2 is YYDKDF (reference sequence). Trimming took off 5 bases at V and 0 bases at J, with 11 bases between the two ends. The CDR3 extends over 15 amino acids. This clone has more than one count but fewer than ten. Its cognate antigen is unknown.

This chain links TRBV15 with TRBJ2-1; D is unclear. The specimen was CD4+ T cells sorted from blood, collected at week 24, from a patient treated with tofacitinib. The source is a human donor with alopecia areata. The CDR3 nucleotides are TGTGCCACCAGCCAAGGATCTAGCTCCTACAATGAGCAGTTCTTC. Translating it yields CATSQGSSSYNEQFF.